Listed here are 32 T cell receptor beta chains from one sample, sequenced in a study of T cell repertoires in cytomegalovirus infection. These receptors' targets are unknown. Via MiXCR, TCRdb re-called the reads, giving one row per CDR3 protein. The repertoire holds 40,000 to 55,000 distinct CDR3 sequences, over 20% seen once, with roughly 90% in the top ten. The specimen comprised CD8+ T cells from cultured PBMCs, sampled from culture after CMV antigen stimulation. The receptors stem from a human donor in good health (CMV status not recorded). Some clones in this sample may be carry-over from other donors' samples.

J is TRBJ2-1 and V is TRBV11-2; 9 bases line up with TRBD2. CDR1 and CDR2 from the germline V gene are SGHAT and FQNNGV. The CDR3 length is 19 residues. The V segment lost 5 bases and the J segment 8 bases; nucleotides outside the gene matches: 22. CDR3 sequence reads: CASSPLKPFLRGRAHEQFF. CDR3 coding DNA: TGTGCCAGCAGCCCCTTGAAGCCATTCCTACGCGGGAGGGCCCATGAGCAGTTCTTC.

This clonotype came up a few times. The gene calls are TRBV7-2 and TRBJ2-7; TRBD1 matches 10 bases. V dropped 5 bases and J dropped 4; count of bases not matched to a gene: 5. The CDR3 has 14 amino acids. CDR1 is SGHTA and CDR2 is FQGNSA in the germline V gene. The CDR3, as DNA: TGTGCCAGCAGCCTCCAGGGACAGGGGTACGAGCAGTACTTC. Its translation: CASSLQGQGYEQYF.

This chain connects TRBV12-3 or TRBV12-4 to TRBJ1-1; 8 bases align to TRBD1. J was trimmed by 2 bases and V by 4 bases; bases with no gene match: 6. The length of the CDR3 is 15 residues. This chain's CDR3 is CASSSPGQGNTEAFF. DNA of the CDR3: TGTGCCAGCAGTTCCCCAGGACAGGGCAACACTGAAGCTTTCTTT.

The chain couples TRBV19 to TRBJ2-5; D is perhaps TRBD1 (6 bases). Germline CDR1 and CDR2: LNHDA and SQIVND (reference sequence). The CDR3 sequence is 14 residues long. V was pared by 5 bases and J by 2 bases, with 12 bases between. CDR3 in DNA: TGTGCCAGTAGTTCCCGACAGGTTCAAGAGACCCAGTACTTC. The encoded protein is CASSSRQVQETQYF. The whole variable domain, remainder taken from reference TRBV19 and TRBJ2-5, is DGGITQSPKYLFRKEGQNVTLSCEQNLNHDAMYWYRQDPGQGLRLIYYSQIVNDFQKGDIAEGYSVSREKKESFPLTVTSAQKNPTAFYLCASSSRQVQETQYFGPGTRLLVL.

This rearrangement joins TRBV7-2 to TRBJ2-7; the D gene is possibly TRBD2 (7 bases). Germline V gene lookup returns CDR1 SGHTA and CDR2 FQGNSA. V lost 1 base to trimming and J lost 3 bases, with 13 bases between them. CDR3 size: 15 residues. The CDR3 spells CASSLEVGGGYEQYF. DNA for the CDR3: TGTGCCAGCAGCTTAGAAGTAGGGGGGGGCTACGAGCAGTACTTC.

This clonotype came up many times. This chain joins TRBV6-2 or TRBV6-3 and TRBJ1-5; no clear D. CDR1 MNHEY and CDR2 SVGEGT come from the germline V gene. The CDR3 runs 13 residues. With 6 bases removed from V and 9 bases from J, the gap between germline ends came to 15 bases. CDR3: CASSPDSTGPQHF. The CDR3, as DNA: TGTGCCAGCAGCCCGGACTCCACGGGGCCCCAGCATTTT.

Only a few counts were recorded for this clonotype. The chain links TRBV30 to TRBJ2-1; no reliable D call. The CDR3 runs to 10 residues. Trimming left V 5 bases short and J 10 bases short, with 9 bases between. Germline V gene data show CDR1 as GTSNPN and CDR2 as SVGIG (reference sequence). The DNA of the CDR3 is TGTGCCTGGGGGGTTGGGGAGCAGTTCTTC. It specifies CAWGVGEQFF.

The genes are TRBV12-5 and TRBJ1-1; unclear D gene. There are 13 residues in the CDR3. The ends were cut back, 5 bases at V and 0 bases at J, with 7 bases in the middle. The germline gives CDR1 LGHNT, CDR2 FRNRAP. The CDR3 protein is CASGLQLNTEAFF. DNA for the CDR3: TGTGCTAGTGGTCTCCAGTTGAACACTGAAGCTTTCTTT. The full variable domain, in which reference TRBV12-5 and TRBJ1-1 provide the parts outside the CDR3, is DARVTQTPRHKVTEMGQEVTMRCQPILGHNTVFWYRQTMMQGLELLAYFRNRAPLDDSGMPKDRFSAEMPDATLATLKIQPSEPRDSAVYFCASGLQLNTEAFFGQGTRLTVV.

The gene calls are TRBV6-6 and TRBJ2-7; D is undetermined. Trimming took 4 bases from V and 6 from J, leaving 13 bases between them. There are 13 residues in the CDR3. Germline loops: CDR1 MNHNY, CDR2 SVGAGI (reference sequence). CDR3 nucleotides: TGTGCCAGCAGTTTAAGGGTAACGGCCGAGCAGTACTTC. The encoded protein is CASSLRVTAEQYF.

The rearrangement joins TRBV20-1 to TRBJ2-7; possibly TRBD1 for D (5 bases). Germline CDR1 is DFQATT and CDR2 is SNEGSKA (reference sequence). The CDR3 loop spans 15 amino acids. V lost 2 bases, J lost 1 base, and 15 bases lay in between. The CDR3, as DNA: TGCAGTGCTAGATCAACCACAGGCGGATCCTACGAGCAGTACTTC. This sequence encodes CSARSTTGGSYEQYF.

This clonotype has a handful of counts. This rearrangement joins TRBV7-8 to TRBJ1-2, with 8 bases matching TRBD1. The length of the CDR3 is 15 residues. Germline V gives CDR1 SGHVS, CDR2 FQNEAQ. V shed 2 bases and J 2 bases; nucleotides not matched to a gene: 4. DNA of the CDR3: TGTGCCAGCAGCTTAAGGACAGGGTTAAACTATGGCTACACCTTC. Its protein is CASSLRTGLNYGYTF.

The table lists this clonotype with a few counts. The chain links TRBV6-2 or TRBV6-3 to TRBJ2-7, with D unresolved. Trimming removed 6 bases from V and 2 bases from J, with 11 bases in between. Germline V CDR1 and CDR2: MNHEY, SVGEGT. The CDR3 is 13 amino acids. CDR3 residues: CASSPTWTYEQYF. The CDR3 DNA reads as TGTGCCAGCAGCCCTACTTGGACCTACGAGCAGTACTTC.

This clonotype was seen more than once but under ten times. The J gene is TRBJ2-1, the V gene TRBV4-1, with TRBD2 matching over 8 bases. Trimming cost V 0 bases and J 7 bases; bases outside gene matches: 5. Germline CDR1 is MGHRA and CDR2 is YSYEKL. The CDR3 sequence is 15 residues long. The DNA of the CDR3 is TGCGCCAGCAGCCAAGATCGCTCGGGGGGGAATGAGCAGTTCTTC. It encodes CASSQDRSGGNEQFF.

This clonotype was picked up a small number of times. V gene TRBV12-3 or TRBV12-4 combines with J gene TRBJ1-2, with D hard to call. The CDR3 contains 15 residues. Trimming took 6 bases from V and 7 from J, leaving 21 bases between them. Here the CDR3 reads CASSLSARDLRGYTF. The CDR3 DNA follows: TGTGCCAGCAGCCTGAGCGCACGGGATCTTCGTGGCTACACCTTC.

This clonotype was seen a few times. This chain links TRBV6-5 with TRBJ2-1, with unresolved D. The germline V and J ends were trimmed by 6 bases and 4 bases, with 19 bases remaining between them. This CDR3 has 16 amino acids. The germline gives CDR1 MNHEY, CDR2 SVGAGI. CDR3: CASRPSLTLTYNEQFF. CDR3 coding DNA: TGTGCCAGCAGACCCTCTTTGACACTGACATACAATGAGCAGTTCTTC.

The V and J genes are TRBV14 and TRBJ2-5; 7 positions match TRBD2. With 4 bases clipped from V and 4 bases from J, the junction kept 12 bases outside the gene matches. Germline V CDR1 and CDR2: SGHDN, FVKESK. This CDR3 spans 16 amino acids. In DNA, the CDR3 is TGTGCCAGCAGCCCAGCGCTAGCGGCCCCTAGAGAGACCCAGTACTTC. It specifies CASSPALAAPRETQYF. The whole variable domain, filled in from reference TRBV14 and TRBJ2-5, reads EAGVTQFPSHSVIEKGQTVTLRCDPISGHDNLYWYRRVMGKEIKFLLHFVKESKQDESGMPNNRFLAERTGGTYSTLKVQPAELEDSGVYFCASSPALAAPRETQYFGPGTRLLVL.

In this sample, this clonotype turned up a few times. The chain recombines TRBV7-2 with TRBJ2-1; D perhaps matches TRBD2 (5 bases). Germline CDR1 and CDR2: SGHTA and FQGNSA. V lost 6 bases, J lost 9 bases, and 27 bases lay in between. CDR3 length: 17 amino acids. CDR3 sequence (DNA): TGTGCCAGCAGTTCGTCAAGGAGCGGTGCAAGGTGGGTTGAGCAGTTCTTC. This encodes CASSSSRSGARWVEQFF.

With respect to this clonotype: A much larger clone sits a single nucleotide away, making a read error possible. This chain joins TRBV7-2 and TRBJ2-7; no reliable D call. V lost 8 bases and J lost 5, with 22 bases in between. CDR3 length: 15 amino acids. Germline V gene sequence: CDR1 SGHTA, CDR2 FQGNSA. This CDR3 reads CASSVRDLSRNEQYF. DNA for the CDR3: TGTGCCAGCTCGGTAAGAGATCTATCGAGGAACGAGCAGTACTTC.

This clonotype was counted many times. The V call is TRBV7-8, the J call TRBJ2-4, with 10 bases that match TRBD2. Germline V lookup: CDR1 SGHVS, CDR2 FQNEAQ. Losses at the gene ends were 4 bases for V and 3 bases for J; bases not matched to a gene: 6. CDR3 size: 16 residues. CDR3 in amino acids: CASSSTSGAVKNIQYF. The CDR3 coding sequence is TGTGCCAGCAGCTCCACTAGCGGGGCGGTCAAAAACATTCAGTACTTC.

This CDR3 reads CASSLNPGECVEKLFF. The DNA of the CDR3 is TGTGCCAGCAGCTTAAACCCAGGGGAGTGTGTTGAAAAACTGTTTTTT. This chain links TRBV7-3 with TRBJ1-4; the D gene is possibly TRBD1 (6 bases). Looked up from germline, CDR1 is SGHTA and CDR2 is FQGTGA. V was cut by 1 base and J by 7 bases, with 16 bases left in between. CDR3 size: 16 residues.

This chain joins TRBV11-2 and TRBJ2-1; no clear D. Trimming cost V 5 bases and J 13 bases, with 15 bases left between them. CDR3 size: 12 residues. The V gene's germline CDR1 is SGHAT and CDR2 FQNNGV. CDR3 sequence (DNA): TGTGCCAGCAGCCCGACGGTGGGCGGACAGTTCTTC. This translates into CASSPTVGGQFF.

This clonotype was found a few times. The chain couples TRBV6-2 or TRBV6-3 to TRBJ2-2; no clear D gene. Per the germline V gene, CDR1 is MNHEY and CDR2 is SVGEGT. Trimming pared 5 bases from V and 8 bases from J, leaving 3 bases between. This CDR3 is built from 10 residues. DNA of the CDR3: TGTGCCAGCAGTGGTGGGGAGCTGTTTTTT. Translated, it gives CASSGGELFF.

This clonotype turned up a few times. The chain has TRBV4-3 and TRBJ2-5, with TRBD2 matching 8 bases. Germline V gene lookup returns CDR1 LGHNA and CDR2 YSLEER. V was clipped by 4 bases and J by 3 bases; unmatched bases: 4. This CDR3 has 14 amino acids. The CDR3 reads CASSLRGGEETQYF. The CDR3 DNA reads TGCGCCAGCAGCCTTCGGGGGGGGGAAGAGACCCAGTACTTC.

The rearrangement links TRBV20-1 to TRBJ1-2; D not certain. CDR1 and CDR2 (germline): DFQATT, SNEGSKA (reference sequence). Between the trimmed V and J ends, which lost 0 bases and 3 bases, there was a span of 14 bases. CDR3 length: 15 amino acids. CDR3 sequence: CSARDYMGSDYGYTF. The CDR3 nucleotides read TGCAGTGCTAGAGATTATATGGGATCTGACTATGGCTACACCTTC.

The sample holds one count of this clonotype. V gene TRBV7-9 combines with J gene TRBJ2-1; 8 bases line up with TRBD1. CDR3 length: 16 amino acids. Germline CDR1 and CDR2: SEHNR and FQNEAQ (reference sequence). V trimming: 5 bases; J trimming: 4 bases; junction bases outside the gene matches: 10. The CDR3 here is CASSLSRTGPYNEQFF. Written as DNA, the CDR3 is TGTGCCAGCAGCCTGTCGCGGACAGGGCCTTACAATGAGCAGTTCTTC. Looking up the rest from reference TRBV7-9 and TRBJ2-1 gives the full variable domain: DTGVSQNPRHKITKRGQNVTFRCDPISEHNRLYWYRQTLGQGPEFLTYFQNEAQLEKSRLLSDRFSAERPKGSFSTLEIQRTEQGDSAMYLCASSLSRTGPYNEQFFGPGTRLTVL.

V is TRBV11-3 and J is TRBJ2-3, with TRBD2 identical over 9 bases. After removal of 5 bases from V and 0 bases from J, the junction contained 3 bases not matched to a gene. The germline CDR1 and CDR2 sequences are SGHNT and YENEEA. The CDR3 sequence is 15 residues long. The CDR3 region has the DNA TGTGCCAGCAGCCTAGCGGGGACTAGCACAGATACGCAGTATTTT. This gives the protein CASSLAGTSTDTQYF. The variable domain in full, completed from reference TRBV11-3 and TRBJ2-3, reads EAGVVQSPRYKIIEKKQPVAFWCNPISGHNTLYWYLQNLGQGPELLIRYENEEAVDDSQLPKDRFSAERLKGVDSTLKIQPAELGDSAVYLCASSLAGTSTDTQYFGPGTRLTVL.

Only a few counts were recorded for this clonotype. The chain joins TRBV7-8 to TRBJ2-5, with D hard to call. The CDR3 has 14 amino acids. The V end lost 3 bases, the J end lost 2 bases, and 10 bases lay between the germline ends. Germline-derived CDR1 and CDR2 are SGHVS and FQNEAQ. The DNA of the CDR3 is TGTGCCAGCAGCTTGGCCAGGCGTCAAGAGACCCAGTACTTC. This codes for CASSLARRQETQYF. Filled out from reference TRBV7-8 and TRBJ2-5, the complete variable domain reads GAGVSQSPRYKVAKRGQDVALRCDPISGHVSLFWYQQALGQGPEFLTYFQNEAQLDKSGLPSDRFFAERPEGSVSTLKIQRTQQEDSAVYLCASSLARRQETQYFGPGTRLLVL.

J is TRBJ2-1 and V is TRBV7-6; 8 bases fit TRBD2. The trim removed 5 bases at V and 10 bases at J, leaving 13 bases unmatched. CDR3 size: 15 residues. Germline V gives CDR1 SGHVS, CDR2 FNYEAQ. The CDR3 protein is CASSPVAGSGGEQFF. In nucleotides, the CDR3 is TGTGCCAGCAGCCCTGTAGCGGGGTCGGGGGGGGAGCAGTTCTTC. Full variable domain (rest looked up from reference TRBV7-6 and TRBJ2-1): GAGVSQSPRYKVTKRGQDVALRCDPISGHVSLYWYRQALGQGPEFLTYFNYEAQQDKSGLPNDRFSAERPEGSISTLTIQRTEQRDSAMYRCASSPVAGSGGEQFFGPGTRLTVL.

The table lists this clonotype with a few counts. The V gene is TRBV7-8, the J gene TRBJ1-4; TRBD1 agrees at 7 bases. The CDR3 extends over 14 amino acids. The V segment lost 5 bases and the J segment 7 bases; nucleotides outside the gene matches: 7. From germline, CDR1 is SGHVS and CDR2 FQNEAQ. The CDR3 DNA is TGTGCCAGCAGCCCGAGGGGACAGCTTGAAAAACTGTTTTTT. Translation gives CASSPRGQLEKLFF.

This clonotype was seen only a few times. The chain uses TRBV7-9 and TRBJ2-1, with 16 bases lining up with TRBD2. J gave up 8 bases and V 5 bases, and 9 bases lay outside the gene matches. CDR3 size: 17 residues. Germline V gene lookup returns CDR1 SEHNR and CDR2 FQNEAQ (reference sequence). The CDR3 DNA sequence: TGTGCCAGCAGCCCCCCGGGACTAGCGGGAGGGGACGATGAGCAGTTCTTC. Protein sequence: CASSPPGLAGGDDEQFF.

The chain has TRBV7-3 and TRBJ1-1; tentative D call: TRBD1 (5 bases). CDR3 length: 17 amino acids. Trimming stripped 2 bases from V and 3 bases from J, with 19 bases between. From germline, CDR1 is SGHTA and CDR2 FQGTGA. The CDR3 nucleotides read TGTGCCAGCAGCTTACGCGGCAGGGCCTATAAGGACACTGAAGCTTTCTTT. The encoded protein is CASSLRGRAYKDTEAFF.

This clonotype came up a few times. The rearrangement links TRBV9 to TRBJ2-7; TRBD1 agrees at 7 bases. Trimming took 3 bases from V and 5 from J; bases not matched to a gene: 8. Germline V lookup: CDR1 SGDLS, CDR2 YYNGEE. This CDR3 contains 14 residues. The CDR3 region has the DNA TGTGCCAGCAGCGAGACAGGGCTCGGAGACGAGCAGTACTTC. It yields the protein CASSETGLGDEQYF.